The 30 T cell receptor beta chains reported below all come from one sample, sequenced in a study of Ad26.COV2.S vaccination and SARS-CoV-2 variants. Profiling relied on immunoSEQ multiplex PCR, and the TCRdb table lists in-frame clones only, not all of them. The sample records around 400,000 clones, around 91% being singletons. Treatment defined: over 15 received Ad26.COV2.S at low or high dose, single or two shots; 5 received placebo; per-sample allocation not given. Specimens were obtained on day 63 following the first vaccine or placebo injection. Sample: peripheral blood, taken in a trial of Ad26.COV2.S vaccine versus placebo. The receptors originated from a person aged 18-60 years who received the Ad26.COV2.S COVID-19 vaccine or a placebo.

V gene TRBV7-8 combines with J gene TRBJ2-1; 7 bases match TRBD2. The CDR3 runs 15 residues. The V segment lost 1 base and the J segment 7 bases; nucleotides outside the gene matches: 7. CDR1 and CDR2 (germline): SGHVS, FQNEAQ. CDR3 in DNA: TGTGCCAGCAGCTTAGTTTTTCGGGGGGAGAATGAGCAGTTCTTC. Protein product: CASSLVFRGENEQFF. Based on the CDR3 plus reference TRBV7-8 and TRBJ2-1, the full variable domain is GAGVSQSPRYKVAKRGQDVALRCDPISGHVSLFWYQQALGQGPEFLTYFQNEAQLDKSGLPSDRFFAERPEGSVSTLKIQRTQQEDSAVYLCASSLVFRGENEQFFGPGTRLTVL.

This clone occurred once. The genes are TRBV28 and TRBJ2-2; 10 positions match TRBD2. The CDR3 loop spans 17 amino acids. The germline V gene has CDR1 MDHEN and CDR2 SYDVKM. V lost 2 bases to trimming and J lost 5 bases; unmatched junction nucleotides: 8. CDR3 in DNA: TGTGCCAGCAGTTTAAAGGGACTAGCGAGTCGTACCGGGGAGCTGTTTTTT. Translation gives CASSLKGLASRTGELFF.

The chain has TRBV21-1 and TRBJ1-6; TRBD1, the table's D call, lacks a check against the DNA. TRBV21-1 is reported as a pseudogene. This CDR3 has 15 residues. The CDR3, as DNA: TGTGCCAGCAGCAAAACAATTGCCTATAATTCACCCCTCCACTTT. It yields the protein CASSKTIAYNSPLHF.

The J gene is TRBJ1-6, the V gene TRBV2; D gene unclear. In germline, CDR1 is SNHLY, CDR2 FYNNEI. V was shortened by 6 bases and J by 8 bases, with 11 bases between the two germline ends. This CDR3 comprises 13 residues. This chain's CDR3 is CASRPTWDSPLHF. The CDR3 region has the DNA TGTGCCAGCAGGCCCACATGGGATTCACCCCTCCACTTT.

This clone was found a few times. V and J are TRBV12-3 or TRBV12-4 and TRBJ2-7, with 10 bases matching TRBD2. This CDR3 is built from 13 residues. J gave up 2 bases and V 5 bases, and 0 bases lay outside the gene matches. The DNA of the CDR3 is TGTGCCAGCAGTGGGACTAGCGCCTACGAGCAGTACTTC. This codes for CASSGTSAYEQYF.

Here the CDR3 DNA reads TGTGCCAGCAGTTTTTTGGTGGCGGGGAGCAATTCCTACCACAATGAGCAGTTCTTC. Protein product: CASSFLVAGSNSYHNEQFF. The rearrangement uses TRBV28 and TRBJ2-1, with TRBD2 as a possible D gene (6 bases). Germline V gene lookup returns CDR1 MDHEN and CDR2 SYDVKM. The CDR3 runs 19 residues. V was clipped by 3 bases and J by 5 bases, with 26 bases between them.

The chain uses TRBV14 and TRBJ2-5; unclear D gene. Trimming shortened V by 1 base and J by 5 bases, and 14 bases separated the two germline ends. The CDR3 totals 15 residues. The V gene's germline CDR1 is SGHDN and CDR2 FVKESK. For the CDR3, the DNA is TGTGCCAGCAGCCAAGGTCGGAATTACCCCGAGACCCAGTACTTC. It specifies CASSQGRNYPETQYF.

CDR3 sequence (DNA): TGTGCCAGCAGTTTGGCGACAGTTAGCGGGGCCAACGTCCTGACTTTC. Amino acids: CASSLATVSGANVLTF. The chain couples TRBV28 to TRBJ2-6; TRBD1 might be the D (5 bases). CDR1 is MDHEN and CDR2 is SYDVKM in the germline V gene. Between the trimmed V and J ends, which lost 3 bases and 4 bases, there was a span of 13 bases. The CDR3 has 16 amino acids.

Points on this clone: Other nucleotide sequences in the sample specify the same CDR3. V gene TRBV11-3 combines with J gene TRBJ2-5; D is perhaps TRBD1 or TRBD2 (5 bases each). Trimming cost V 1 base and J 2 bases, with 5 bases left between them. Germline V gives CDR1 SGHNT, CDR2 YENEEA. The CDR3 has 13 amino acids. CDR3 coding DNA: TGTGCCAGCAGCTTAGGGGGGCAAGAGACCCAGTACTTC. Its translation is CASSLGGQETQYF.

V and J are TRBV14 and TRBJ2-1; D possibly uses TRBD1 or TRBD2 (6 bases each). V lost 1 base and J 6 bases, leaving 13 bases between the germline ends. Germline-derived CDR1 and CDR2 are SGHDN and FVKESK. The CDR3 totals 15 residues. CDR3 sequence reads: CASSQAGGRVNEQFF. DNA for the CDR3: TGTGCCAGCAGCCAAGCCGGGGGCCGGGTCAATGAGCAGTTCTTC.

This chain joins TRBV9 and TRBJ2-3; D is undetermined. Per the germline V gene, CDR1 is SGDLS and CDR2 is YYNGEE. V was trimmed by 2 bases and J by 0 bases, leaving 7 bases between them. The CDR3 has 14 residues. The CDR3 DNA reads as TGTGCCAGCAGCGTTCGGTCTAGCACAGATACGCAGTATTTT. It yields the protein CASSVRSSTDTQYF. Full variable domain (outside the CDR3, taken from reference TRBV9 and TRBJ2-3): DSGVTQTPKHLITATGQRVTLRCSPRSGDLSVYWYQQSLDQGLQFLIQYYNGEERAKGNILERFSAQQFPDLHSELNLSSLELGDSALYFCASSVRSSTDTQYFGPGTRLTVL.

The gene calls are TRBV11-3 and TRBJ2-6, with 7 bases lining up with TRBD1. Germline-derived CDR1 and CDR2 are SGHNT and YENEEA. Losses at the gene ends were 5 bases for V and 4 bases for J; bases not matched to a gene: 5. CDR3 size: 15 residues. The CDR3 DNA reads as TGTGCCAGCAGCGCAGGGGGTCCAGGGGCCAACGTCCTGACTTTC. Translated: CASSAGGPGANVLTF.

CDR3 nucleotides: TGTGCCAGCAGCGTAGGCGGGAGGGCCGGGAATGAGCAGTTCTTC. Amino acids: CASSVGGRAGNEQFF. V is TRBV9 and J is TRBJ2-1; 9 bases fit TRBD2. The V gene's germline CDR1 is SGDLS and CDR2 YYNGEE. The CDR3 length is 15 residues. V lost 0 bases and J lost 7; bases outside the gene matches: 5.

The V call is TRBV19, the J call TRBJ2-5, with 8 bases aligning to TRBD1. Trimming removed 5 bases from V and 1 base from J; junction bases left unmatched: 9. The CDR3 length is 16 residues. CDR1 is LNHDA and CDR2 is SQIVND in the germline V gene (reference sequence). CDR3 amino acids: CASSLRDRNTQETQYF. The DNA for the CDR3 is TGTGCCAGTAGTTTGCGGGACAGGAACACCCAAGAGACCCAGTACTTC.

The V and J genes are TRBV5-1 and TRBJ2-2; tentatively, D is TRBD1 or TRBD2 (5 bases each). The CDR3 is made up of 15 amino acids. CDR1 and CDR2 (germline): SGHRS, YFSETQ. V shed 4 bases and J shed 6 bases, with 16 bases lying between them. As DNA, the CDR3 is TGCGCCAGCAGCCTACGACAGTTAGCGTCCGGGGAGCTGTTTTTT. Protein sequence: CASSLRQLASGELFF.

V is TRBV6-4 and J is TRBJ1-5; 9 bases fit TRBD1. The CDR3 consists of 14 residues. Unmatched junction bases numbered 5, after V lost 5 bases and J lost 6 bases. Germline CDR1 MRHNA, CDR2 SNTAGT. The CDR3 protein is CASSPTGGSQPQHF. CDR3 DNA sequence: TGTGCCAGCAGTCCGACAGGGGGGTCTCAGCCCCAGCATTTT.

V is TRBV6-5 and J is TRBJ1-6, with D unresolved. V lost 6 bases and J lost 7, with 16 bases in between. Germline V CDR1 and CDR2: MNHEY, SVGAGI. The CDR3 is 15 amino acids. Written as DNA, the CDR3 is TGTGCCAGCAGCCATTGGACCGGCGAAAATTCACCCCTCCACTTT. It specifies CASSHWTGENSPLHF.

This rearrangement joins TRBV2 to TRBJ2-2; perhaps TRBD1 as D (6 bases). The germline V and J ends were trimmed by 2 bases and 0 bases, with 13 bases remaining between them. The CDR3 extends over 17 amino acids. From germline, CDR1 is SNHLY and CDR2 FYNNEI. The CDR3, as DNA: TGTGCCAGCAGTGAATTCCGGGACACTGCGAACACCGGGGAGCTGTTTTTT. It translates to CASSEFRDTANTGELFF.

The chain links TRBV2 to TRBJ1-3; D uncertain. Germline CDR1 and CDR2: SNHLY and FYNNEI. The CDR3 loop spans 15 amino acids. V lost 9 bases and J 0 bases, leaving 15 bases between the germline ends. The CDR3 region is CARSRTAGSGNTIYF. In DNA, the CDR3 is TGTGCCAGAAGTCGGACGGCCGGCTCTGGAAACACCATATATTTT.

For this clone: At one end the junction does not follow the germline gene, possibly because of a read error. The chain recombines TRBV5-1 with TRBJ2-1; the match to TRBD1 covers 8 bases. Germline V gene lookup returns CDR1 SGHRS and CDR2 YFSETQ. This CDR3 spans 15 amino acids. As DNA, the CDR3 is TGCGCTAGCAGAAGGCGGGACAGGTTCCACGATGAGCAGTTCTTC. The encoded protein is CASRRRDRFHDEQFF.

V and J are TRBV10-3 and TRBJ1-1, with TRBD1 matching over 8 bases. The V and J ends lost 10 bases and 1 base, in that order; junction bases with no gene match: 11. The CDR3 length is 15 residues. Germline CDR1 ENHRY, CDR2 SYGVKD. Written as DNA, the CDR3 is TGTGCCACCCTCAGCTCCGGGACAGGGAACACTGAAGCTTTCTTT. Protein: CATLSSGTGNTEAFF.

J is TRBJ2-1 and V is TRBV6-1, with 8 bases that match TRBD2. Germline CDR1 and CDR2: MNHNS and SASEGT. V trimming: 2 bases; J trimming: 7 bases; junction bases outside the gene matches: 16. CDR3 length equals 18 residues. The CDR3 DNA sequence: TGTGCCAGCAGTGAATTAGATTCTTGGCCGGGACTAGTGAATGAGCAGTTCTTC. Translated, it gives CASSELDSWPGLVNEQFF.

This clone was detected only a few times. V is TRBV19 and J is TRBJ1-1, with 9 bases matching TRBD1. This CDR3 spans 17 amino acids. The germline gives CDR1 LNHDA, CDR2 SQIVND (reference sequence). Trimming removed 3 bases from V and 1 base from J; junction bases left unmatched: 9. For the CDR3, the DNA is TGTGCCAGTAGTATTAGTGGACAGGGGTCCTCGAACACTGAAGCTTTCTTT. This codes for CASSISGQGSSNTEAFF.

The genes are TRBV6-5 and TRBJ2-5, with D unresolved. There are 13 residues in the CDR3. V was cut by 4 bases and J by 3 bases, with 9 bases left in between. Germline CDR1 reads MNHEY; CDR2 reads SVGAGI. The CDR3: CASSFRVEETQYF. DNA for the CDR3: TGTGCCAGCAGTTTCCGTGTGGAAGAGACCCAGTACTTC.

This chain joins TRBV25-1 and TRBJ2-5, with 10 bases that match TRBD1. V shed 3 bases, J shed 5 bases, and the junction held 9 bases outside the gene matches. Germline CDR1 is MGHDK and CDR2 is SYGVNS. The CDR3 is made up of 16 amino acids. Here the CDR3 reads CASSDPDRGTVETQYF. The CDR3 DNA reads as TGTGCCAGCAGTGACCCGGACAGGGGGACAGTTGAGACCCAGTACTTC.

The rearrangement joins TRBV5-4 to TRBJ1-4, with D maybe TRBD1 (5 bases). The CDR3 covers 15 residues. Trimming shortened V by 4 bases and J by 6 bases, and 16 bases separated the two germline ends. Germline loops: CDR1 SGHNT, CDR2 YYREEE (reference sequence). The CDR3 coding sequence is TGTGCCAGCAGCGACACCGGGACTGGAGATGAAAAACTGTTTTTT. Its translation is CASSDTGTGDEKLFF.

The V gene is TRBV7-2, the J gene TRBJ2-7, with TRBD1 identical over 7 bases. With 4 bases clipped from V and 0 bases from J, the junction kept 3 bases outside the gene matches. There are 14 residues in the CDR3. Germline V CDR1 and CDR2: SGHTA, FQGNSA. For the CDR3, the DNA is TGTGCCAGCAGCTCTACAGGGGCCTCCTACGAGCAGTACTTC. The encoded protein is CASSSTGASYEQYF.

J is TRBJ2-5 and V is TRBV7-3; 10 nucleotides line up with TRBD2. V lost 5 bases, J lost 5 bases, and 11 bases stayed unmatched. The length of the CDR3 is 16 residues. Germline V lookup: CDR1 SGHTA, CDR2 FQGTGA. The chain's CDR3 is CASSPSSGRFGETQYF. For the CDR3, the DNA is TGTGCCAGCAGCCCCTCTAGCGGGAGATTTGGGGAGACCCAGTACTTC.

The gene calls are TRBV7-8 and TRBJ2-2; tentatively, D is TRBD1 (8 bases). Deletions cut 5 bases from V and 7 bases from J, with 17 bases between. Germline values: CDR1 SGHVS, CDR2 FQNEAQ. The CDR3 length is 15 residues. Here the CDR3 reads CASSERQGRDGELFF. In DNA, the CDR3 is TGTGCCAGCAGCGAGCGACAGGGGAGGGACGGGGAGCTGTTTTTT. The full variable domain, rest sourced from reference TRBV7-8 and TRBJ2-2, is GAGVSQSPRYKVAKRGQDVALRCDPISGHVSLFWYQQALGQGPEFLTYFQNEAQLDKSGLPSDRFFAERPEGSVSTLKIQRTQQEDSAVYLCASSERQGRDGELFFGEGSRLTVL.

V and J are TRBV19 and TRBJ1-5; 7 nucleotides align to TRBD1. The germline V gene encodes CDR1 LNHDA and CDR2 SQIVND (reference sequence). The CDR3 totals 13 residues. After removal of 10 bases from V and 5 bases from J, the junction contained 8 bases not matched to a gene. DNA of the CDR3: TGTGCCACCCGGGGGCAGGGGGATCAGCCCCAGCATTTT. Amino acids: CATRGQGDQPQHF.